What follows are 4 T cell receptor beta chains derived from one specimen sequenced in a study of blood T cell repertoires in COVID-19. Here immunoSEQ multiplex PCR was the method, and the copy in TCRdb shows in-frame clones only, minus some. Of 75,000 to 90,000 clones listed, about four fifths were seen once; the top ten hold approximately 12%. The sample comprised peripheral blood. These receptors all come from a woman in her thirties or forties with active or convalescent COVID-19.

The chain links TRBV28 to TRBJ2-7; D ambiguous. This CDR3 spans 12 amino acids. CDR1 is MDHEN and CDR2 is SYDVKM in the germline V gene. V was cut by 1 base and J by 3 bases, with 4 bases left in between. The CDR3 DNA follows: TGTGCCAGCAGTTTATACTTCTACGAGCAGTACTTC. Its protein product is CASSLYFYEQYF.

This sequence joins TRBV7-9 and TRBJ2-1; 8 bases are shared with TRBD2. Germline V gene lookup returns CDR1 SEHNR and CDR2 FQNEAQ (reference sequence). The CDR3 length is 14 residues. V was clipped by 5 bases and J by 6 bases; unmatched bases: 6. This chain's CDR3 is CASSPPAGGNEQFF. The CDR3 DNA follows: TGTGCCAGCAGCCCCCCGGCGGGAGGCAATGAGCAGTTCTTC.

V gene TRBV4-2 combines with J gene TRBJ2-5; 7 nucleotides align to TRBD1. The V gene end was trimmed by 1 base and the J gene end by 5 bases; junction bases not matched to a gene: 4. The CDR3 extends over 14 amino acids. Germline CDR1 is LGHNA and CDR2 is YNFKEQ. The chain's CDR3 is CASSQGDRGETQYF. The DNA of the CDR3 is TGTGCCAGCAGCCAAGGGGACAGAGGGGAGACCCAGTACTTC.

The rearrangement links TRBV29-1 to TRBJ2-3; D is perhaps TRBD2 (5 bases). The length of the CDR3 is 15 residues. Trimming took off 4 bases at V and 1 base at J, with 15 bases between the two ends. Looked up from germline, CDR1 is SQVTM and CDR2 is ANQGSEA. Here the CDR3 DNA reads TGCAGCGTTGCCGTATTGGCTAGCCGCACAGATACGCAGTATTTT. It translates to CSVAVLASRTDTQYF.